Listed here are 22 T cell receptor beta chains from one sample, sequenced in a study of tumor-infiltrating lymphocytes in primary liver carcinoma. Total RNA amounting to 450 to 550 ng was the source from which TCR beta cDNA was made with a constant-region primer. TCR beta libraries came from three nested multiplex PCR rounds using slightly modified ARM-PCR. The first two PCR rounds used TRBV1-TRBV30 forward primers with a C-beta reverse primer, 9 to 11 cycles each. TCRdb independently ran MiXCR on the multiplex PCR reads; one entry per CDR3 protein. Of some 51,000 distinct CDR3 sequences in the sample, around three quarters were seen once. Co-extracted RNA and DNA came from roughly 20-30 mg of unsorted bulk tissue. Sample: liver tumor tissue from sampling region 3. Subset defined: tumor region T3, left-lateral pole. These TCRs come from a man in his forties with primary liver carcinoma and hepatitis B virus infection.

This clonotype was seen many times. The chain combines TRBV7-9 with TRBJ2-7; either TRBD1 or TRBD2 may fit D (5 bases each). The CDR3 contains 17 residues. V was shortened by 5 bases and J by 0 bases, with 20 bases between the two germline ends. Germline V gene sequence: CDR1 SEHNR, CDR2 FQNEAQ (reference sequence). The CDR3 loop reads CASSPAGSQRSSYEQYF. The CDR3 bases are TGTGCCAGCAGCCCCGCAGGGAGCCAGAGGAGCTCCTACGAGCAGTACTTC. Combining the CDR3 with reference TRBV7-9 and TRBJ2-7 gives the whole variable domain DTGVSQNPRHKITKRGQNVTFRCDPISEHNRLYWYRQTLGQGPEFLTYFQNEAQLEKSRLLSDRFSAERPKGSFSTLEIQRTEQGDSAMYLCASSPAGSQRSSYEQYFGPGTRLTVT.

The rearrangement uses TRBV11-2 and TRBJ1-3, with D maybe TRBD1 (5 bases). V was clipped by 11 bases and J by 11 bases, with 22 bases between them. Germline loops: CDR1 SGHAT, CDR2 FQNNGV. The CDR3 sequence is 13 residues long. Here the CDR3 DNA reads TGTGCCTCAGCCCAGGGAACTGGAATCGCCATATATTTT. It yields the protein CASAQGTGIAIYF.

The gene calls are TRBV7-2 and TRBJ2-1; D not resolved. CDR1 and CDR2 from the germline V gene are SGHTA and FQGNSA. There are 16 residues in the CDR3. V lost 0 bases and J 0 bases, leaving 9 bases between the germline ends. The CDR3 protein is CASSLAQDPSYNEQFF. For the CDR3, the DNA is TGTGCCAGCAGCTTAGCCCAGGACCCCTCCTACAATGAGCAGTTCTTC.

In regard to this clonotype: The junction departs from the called germline gene at one end, perhaps through a read error. This sequence joins TRBV6-6 and TRBJ1-2; possible D gene TRBD1, 5 bases. CDR1 is MNHNY, CDR2 SVGAGI, per germline (reference sequence). The CDR3 runs 15 residues. The CDR3 loop reads CASSPSGREDYGYIF. CDR3 bases: TGTGCCAGCAGCCCCTCCGGCAGGGAGGACTATGGCTACATCTTC.

This clonotype was observed a few times. The junction departs from the called germline gene at one end, perhaps through a read error. V and J are TRBV28 and TRBJ2-5; D is perhaps TRBD2 (5 bases). The germline V gene has CDR1 MDHEN and CDR2 SYDVKM. The CDR3 totals 15 residues. The CDR3: CASSSTSLAQETQYF. Written as DNA, the CDR3 is TGTGCCAGCAGTTCCACCTCTCTAGCTCAAGAGACCCAGTATTTC.

The chain links TRBV29-1 to TRBJ2-7; maybe TRBD2 (6 bases). In germline, CDR1 is SQVTM, CDR2 ANQGSEA. V was pared by 2 bases and J by 5 bases, with 28 bases between. This CDR3 has 18 residues. CDR3 sequence: CSVESRGIITDVEDEQYF. The DNA of the CDR3 is TGCAGCGTTGAAAGTCGCGGGATAATTACCGACGTGGAGGACGAGCAGTACTTC.

The rearrangement links TRBV10-2 to TRBJ2-5; D unresolved. The CDR3 has 13 residues. V lost 6 bases to trimming and J lost 5 bases, with 13 bases between them. Per germline, CDR1 WSHSY and CDR2 SAAADI. The CDR3 DNA reads TGCGCCAGCAGGGACCATGGCTGGGAGACCCAGTACTTC. Translation: CASRDHGWETQYF.

For this clonotype: Mismatch with germline at one junction end may stem from a read error. The chain joins TRBV6-5 to TRBJ2-7, with D perhaps given as TRBD1 or TRBD2 (5 bases each). Germline V gene sequence: CDR1 MNHEY, CDR2 SVGAGI. This CDR3 has 14 residues. The CDR3 sequence: CVSSYDRGPYEQYF. CDR3 sequence (DNA): TGTGTCAGCAGTTACGACCGGGGACCCTACGAGCAGTATTTC.

A note on this clonotype: Likely a read error: the CDR3 ends without its conserved phenylalanine or tryptophan. The chain is built from TRBV29-1 and TRBJ2-1; D is undetermined. This CDR3 region has 12 residues. Germline V gene lookup returns CDR1 SQVTM and CDR2 ANQGSEA. Trimming removed 4 bases from V and 9 bases from J, with 13 bases in between. This chain's CDR3 is CSVGLSRSEQFL. The CDR3 bases are TGCAGCGTTGGGTTGAGCCGAAGTGAGCAGTTCCTC.

As concerns this clonotype: The junction does not match germline at one end; this may be a read error. This rearrangement joins TRBV28 to TRBJ2-7; tentative D call: TRBD2 (6 bases). Germline V gene sequence: CDR1 MDHEN, CDR2 SYDVKM. This CDR3 has 14 residues. CDR3 residues: CASRGAGSSCEQYF. The DNA for the CDR3 is TGTGCCAGCAGGGGCGCGGGGAGCTCCTGCGAGCAGTACTTC.

For this clonotype: The junction shows a germline mismatch at one end, possibly a read error. This chain links TRBV4-2 with TRBJ2-7; TRBD2 might be the D (5 bases). Germline V lookup: CDR1 LGHNA, CDR2 YNFKEQ. The CDR3 loop spans 12 amino acids. CDR3 DNA sequence: TGTGTCAGCAGCCAAGGAGGTCATGAGCAGTACTTC. Translation gives CVSSQGGHEQYF.

In regard to this clonotype: One end of the junction does not line up with germline, which may come from a read error. The rearrangement uses TRBV29-1 and TRBJ2-6, with TRBD1 as a possible D gene (5 bases). Per germline, CDR1 SQVTM and CDR2 ANQGSEA. This CDR3 is built from 14 residues. CDR3 DNA sequence: TGCAGTGTTGCTACAGGTATTGGGGCCAACGTCCTGACTTTC. It is translated as CSVATGIGANVLTF.

This clonotype was counted only a few times. This CDR3 is missing its conserved last phenylalanine or tryptophan, likely due to a read error. The limits of the CDR3 on the DNA are not certain, so only TCRdb's listed CDR3 is given. The chain links TRBV13 to TRBJ2-7; the table assigns TRBD1, which was not confirmed against the DNA. Germline values: CDR1 PRHDT, CDR2 FYEKMQ (reference sequence). The CDR3 has 11 residues if both end residues are counted. The CDR3 loop is CTSSLRGEQHL.

With regard to this clonotype: At one boundary the junction diverges from the germline segment, which might be a read error. The rearrangement joins TRBV11-2 to TRBJ2-5, with 8 bases lining up with TRBD2. CDR3 length: 15 residues. Germline V CDR1 and CDR2: SGHAT, FQNNGV. In DNA, the CDR3 is TGTCCCAGCAGTTACTTAGCGGGACCCCAAGAGACCCGATACTTC. This encodes CPSSYLAGPQETRYF.

Regarding this clonotype: Because the CDR3 is missing its conserved closing phenylalanine or tryptophan, this is likely a read error. This CDR3 reads CTSSEAGVRSGTGELFV. CDR3 nucleotide sequence: TGTACCAGCAGTGAAGCAGGGGTCCGATCTGGCACCGGGGAGCTGTTTGTT. This chain links TRBV2 with TRBJ2-2, with D perhaps TRBD1 (6 bases). Per the germline V gene, CDR1 is SNHLY and CDR2 is FYNNEI. This CDR3 contains 17 residues.

On this clonotype itself: Given a much more abundant clone one base away, this may be a read error. CDR3 coding DNA: TGTGTCAGCAGTACAGGGGTCCGGGAGACCCAGTACTTC. Translated, it gives CVSSTGVRETQYF. The rearrangement joins TRBV12-3 or TRBV12-4 to TRBJ2-5, with 7 bases aligning to TRBD1. The CDR3 sequence is 13 residues long.

The CDR3 region has the DNA TGTGCCAGCAGCTCTAAAACTGGACAGGAGGCCTCCTATAATTCACCCCTCCACTTT. Amino acid sequence: CASSSKTGQEASYNSPLHF. The chain joins TRBV7-3 to TRBJ1-6; 7 nucleotides align to TRBD1. Germline CDR1 and CDR2: SGHTA and FQGTGA. This CDR3 has 19 amino acids. J lost 0 bases, V lost 4 bases, and 12 bases had no gene match. The full variable domain, completed using reference TRBV7-3 and TRBJ1-6, is GAGVSQTPSNKVTEKGKYVELRCDPISGHTALYWYRQSLGQGPEFLIYFQGTGAADDSGLPNDRFFAVRPEGSVSTLKIQRTERGDSAVYLCASSSKTGQEASYNSPLHFGNGTRLTVT.

Worth noting for this clonotype: One end of the junction is discordant with germline, which a read error may explain. CDR3 coding DNA: TGTGCCGGAGGGGCACGGGAGCCCGCAGATGCGCGGTACTTT. Translation gives CAGGAREPADARYF. This chain uses TRBV11-2 with TRBJ2-3, with D possibly being TRBD2 (6 bases). CDR3 length: 14 residues. In germline, CDR1 is SGHAT, CDR2 FQNNGV. The complete variable domain, with remaining parts taken from reference TRBV11-2 and TRBJ2-3, reads EAGVAQSPRYKIIEKRQSVAFWCNPISGHATLYWYQQILGQGPKLLIQFQNNGVVDDSQLPKDRFSAERLKGVDSTLKIQPAKLEDSAVYLCAGGAREPADARYFGPGTRLTVL.

In its sample, this clonotype was seen once. The chain combines TRBV12-3 or TRBV12-4 with TRBJ2-5; D is perhaps TRBD1 (7 bases). The CDR3 consists of 15 residues. V lost 6 bases, J lost 11 bases, and 25 bases lay in between. This CDR3 is CASRTNRGGQEIQYF. The CDR3 DNA follows: TGTGCCAGCAGAACGAACAGGGGAGGCCAAGAGATTCAGTACTTC.

A remark on this clonotype: A much larger clone differs by one base, so this may be a read error. The rearrangement joins TRBV10-1 to TRBJ2-5; D not resolved. This CDR3 contains 13 residues. Germline values: CDR1 WNHNN, CDR2 SYGVQD (reference sequence). Trimming removed 2 bases from V and 1 base from J, with 5 bases in between. CDR3 DNA: TGCGCCAGCAGTGAGGAAAGCCAAGAGACCCAGTACTTC. It yields the protein CASSEESQETQYF.

Note on this clonotype: Germline is not matched at one junction end, which may reflect a read error. The chain combines TRBV20-1 with TRBJ2-2; D possibly corresponds to TRBD2 (6 bases). The CDR3 contains 17 residues. Germline CDR1 and CDR2: DFQATT and SNEGSKA (reference sequence). The CDR3 region is CSVRSSELLLRTGELFF. CDR3 DNA: TGCAGTGTTAGATCTAGCGAGTTGCTTTTACGAACCGGGGAGCTGTTTTTT.

As regards this clonotype: One end of the junction fails to match germline, which may point to a read error. The chain couples TRBV7-9 to TRBJ2-3; the D is unclear. Per germline, CDR1 SEHNR and CDR2 FQNEAQ (reference sequence). There are 15 residues in the CDR3. The CDR3 DNA is TGTGCCAGCATCTTAGCCGGCGGTAGCATAGATACGCAGTATTTT. This sequence encodes CASILAGGSIDTQYF.